The 23 T cell receptor beta chains in this list originate from one sample, sequenced in a study of cytomegalovirus exposure and HLA in healthy donors. 13 Jbeta primers and 60 Vbeta primers were used for the PCR. Only in-frame clones appear in the TCRdb table, and some are missing; sequencing was by immunoSEQ multiplex PCR. The sample records about 200,000 clones, approximately 86% being singletons. The sample taken for sequencing was PBMCs. The source of these receptors is a woman aged 30 to 39 in good health and CMV-seronegative.

This CDR3 is CASSQRPQGNYETQYF. The DNA for the CDR3 is TGTGCCAGCAGCCAGCGCCCACAGGGGAACTATGAGACCCAGTACTTC. This sequence joins TRBV4-2 and TRBJ2-5, with 7 bases matching TRBD1. Germline CDR1 is LGHNA and CDR2 is YNFKEQ. The CDR3 runs to 16 residues. V lost 3 bases to trimming and J lost 5 bases; unmatched junction nucleotides: 12.

The chain joins TRBV7-8 to TRBJ1-3; no clear D gene. Germline values: CDR1 SGHVS, CDR2 FQNEAQ. The CDR3 extends over 14 amino acids. V gave up 2 bases and J gave up 1 base, with 6 bases separating them. The CDR3 region has the DNA TGTGCCAGCAGCTTATTACTTTCTGGAAACACCATATATTTT. This translates into CASSLLLSGNTIYF. Full variable domain (rest looked up from reference TRBV7-8 and TRBJ1-3): GAGVSQSPRYKVAKRGQDVALRCDPISGHVSLFWYQQALGQGPEFLTYFQNEAQLDKSGLPSDRFFAERPEGSVSTLKIQRTQQEDSAVYLCASSLLLSGNTIYFGEGSWLTVV.

The rearrangement uses TRBV28 and TRBJ1-1; possible D gene TRBD1, 6 bases. Per germline, CDR1 MDHEN and CDR2 SYDVKM. The CDR3 extends over 16 amino acids. V was trimmed by 4 bases and J by 0 bases, leaving 15 bases between them. The chain's CDR3 is CASSSPGAQVNTEAFF. Here the CDR3 DNA reads TGTGCCAGCAGTTCACCAGGGGCTCAGGTGAACACTGAAGCTTTCTTT.

The chain links TRBV5-6 to TRBJ1-1; TRBD1 is a possible D gene (5 bases). The CDR3 is 13 residues long. Germline V CDR1 and CDR2: SGHDT, YYEEEE. V dropped 0 bases and J dropped 4 bases, with 7 bases sitting between them. The CDR3 nucleotides read TGTGCCAGCAGCTTGGTCCAGGGCACTGAAGCTTTCTTT. As protein: CASSLVQGTEAFF.

CDR3 sequence: CASSPVFGQGPSGTQYF. The CDR3, as DNA: TGTGCCAGCTCACCTGTATTCGGACAGGGACCCTCAGGGACGCAGTATTTT. The chain couples TRBV18 to TRBJ2-3, with TRBD1 identical over 8 bases. The CDR3 totals 17 residues. The germline V gene has CDR1 KGHSH and CDR2 LQKENI. With 3 bases clipped from V and 9 bases from J, the junction kept 17 bases outside the gene matches.

J is TRBJ2-3 and V is TRBV30; TRBD2 agrees at 9 bases. The germline V gene has CDR1 GTSNPN and CDR2 SVGIG (reference sequence). CDR3 length: 13 residues. V shed 8 bases, J shed 4 bases, and the junction held 7 bases outside the gene matches. CDR3 loop: CAGGGAIADTQYF. The CDR3 region has the DNA TGTGCCGGCGGGGGGGCTATAGCAGATACGCAGTATTTT.

Remarks on this clone: One end of the junction varies from germline; a read error may be responsible. The chain combines TRBV5-1 with TRBJ2-6; 7 bases agree with TRBD1. The germline V gene encodes CDR1 SGHRS and CDR2 YFSETQ. There are 18 residues in the CDR3. CDR3 sequence reads: CASSRGAGGNSGANGLTF. CDR3 DNA: TGCGCCAGCAGCCGGGGTGCAGGGGGAAACTCTGGGGCCAACGGCCTGACTTTC.

V gene TRBV7-2 combines with J gene TRBJ1-6; a possible D gene is TRBD1 (6 bases). Between the trimmed V and J ends, which lost 5 bases and 5 bases, there was a span of 13 bases. CDR3 length: 15 amino acids. In germline, CDR1 is SGHTA, CDR2 FQGNSA. The CDR3 here is CASSRRDIHNSPLHF. The CDR3 DNA is TGTGCCAGCAGCAGACGGGACATACATAATTCACCCCTCCACTTT.

V and J are TRBV4-1 and TRBJ1-1; the D gene is possibly TRBD1 (6 bases). CDR3 size: 20 residues. Trimming took 0 bases from V and 6 from J, leaving 29 bases between them. Germline V gene data show CDR1 as MGHRA and CDR2 as YSYEKL. CDR3 amino acids: CASSQDPGGPLSFEGAEAFF. The CDR3 region has the DNA TGCGCCAGCAGCCAAGATCCGGGGGGGCCGCTGAGTTTTGAGGGCGCTGAAGCTTTCTTT.

This CDR3 reads CASSSPAGGSYNEQFF. The DNA for the CDR3 is TGTGCCAGCAGTTCTCCAGCGGGGGGGTCCTACAATGAGCAGTTCTTC. The chain carries TRBV28 and TRBJ2-1; TRBD2 matches at 10 bases. Germline CDR1 MDHEN, CDR2 SYDVKM. V lost 4 bases and J lost 1; bases outside the gene matches: 4. The CDR3 contains 16 residues.

V usage is TRBV29-1 and J usage is TRBJ2-7; 14 bases are shared with TRBD2. The CDR3 covers 15 residues. V trimming: 7 bases; J trimming: 5 bases; junction bases outside the gene matches: 10. Looked up from germline, CDR1 is SQVTM and CDR2 is ANQGSEA. The CDR3 spells CSGGGTSGSSHEQYF. CDR3 DNA: TGCAGCGGGGGGGGGACTAGCGGGAGTTCCCACGAGCAGTACTTC.

This clone has just a few counts. J is TRBJ2-5 and V is TRBV9; TRBD2 aligns across 11 bases. Germline V gene lookup returns CDR1 SGDLS and CDR2 YYNGEE. The CDR3 is 16 amino acids. V was clipped by 0 bases and J by 1 base; unmatched bases: 2. CDR3 nucleotides: TGTGCCAGCAGCGTAGGAACTAGCGGGGGCCAAGAGACCCAGTACTTC. Translation gives CASSVGTSGGQETQYF.

This sequence joins TRBV19 and TRBJ2-7, with 7 bases matching TRBD1. The germline gives CDR1 LNHDA, CDR2 SQIVND (reference sequence). The V gene end was trimmed by 5 bases and the J gene end by 3 bases; junction bases not matched to a gene: 7. The CDR3 runs 14 residues. CDR3 amino acids: CASSARQGFYEQYF. Written as DNA, the CDR3 is TGTGCCAGTAGTGCCAGACAGGGATTCTACGAGCAGTACTTC.

This chain connects TRBV4-2 to TRBJ2-7; 12 bases fit TRBD1. The V and J ends lost 1 base and 3 bases, in that order; junction bases with no gene match: 4. Germline CDR1 reads LGHNA; CDR2 reads YNFKEQ. This CDR3 region has 16 residues. The CDR3 bases are TGTGCCAGCAGCCAAGTGGGACAGGGGGCAGTCTACGAGCAGTACTTC. Its translation: CASSQVGQGAVYEQYF.

Comment on this clone: The junction and the germline gene differ at one end; a read error may be behind it. V is TRBV6-5 and J is TRBJ2-2; 7 positions match TRBD2. Per the germline V gene, CDR1 is MNHEY and CDR2 is SVGAGI. This CDR3 has 14 residues. The CDR3 DNA sequence: TGTGCCAGCAGCACCGGGACTAACATCGGGGAGCTGTTTTTT. Translating it yields CASSTGTNIGELFF.

This clone was seen only a few times. The rearrangement uses TRBV21-1 and TRBJ2-7; TRBD1 was called by the table and not checked on the DNA. TRBV21-1 is described as a pseudogene. The CDR3 totals 14 residues. The CDR3 reads CASNIYSRSYEQYF. The CDR3 DNA reads as TGTGCCAGCAATATTTACAGCAGATCCTACGAGCAGTACTTC.

This rearrangement joins TRBV6-5 to TRBJ2-1; possible D gene TRBD1, 5 bases. Germline loops: CDR1 MNHEY, CDR2 SVGAGI. The CDR3 runs 12 residues. V dropped 8 bases and J dropped 8 bases, with 13 bases sitting between them. CDR3 bases: TGTGCCAGCGCCTCTCGCAGGGATGAGCAGTTCTTC. Encoded protein: CASASRRDEQFF.

The chain combines TRBV4-1 with TRBJ2-1; a weak D match, TRBD2 (6 bases). Germline V CDR1 and CDR2: MGHRA, YSYEKL. This CDR3 has 14 amino acids. V gave up 4 bases and J gave up 8 bases, with 15 bases separating them. CDR3 sequence reads: CASSLGPGLDEQFF. The DNA of the CDR3 is TGCGCCAGCAGCCTCGGACCGGGACTCGATGAGCAGTTCTTC.

This chain connects TRBV29-1 to TRBJ2-5, with D possibly being TRBD2 (6 bases). This CDR3 is built from 13 residues. V lost 6 bases, J lost 4 bases, and 15 bases lay in between. Germline V gene data show CDR1 as SQVTM and CDR2 as ANQGSEA. The CDR3 DNA is TGCAGCGTGGCCGGGAGCCAAGTAGAGACCCAGTACTTC. Protein sequence: CSVAGSQVETQYF.

This clone was picked up a small number of times. The chain combines TRBV7-9 with TRBJ2-7; maybe TRBD2 (6 bases). Germline CDR1 and CDR2: SEHNR and FQNEAQ (reference sequence). CDR3 length: 17 residues. Trimming left V 5 bases short and J 2 bases short, with 22 bases between. The CDR3 nucleotides are TGTGCCAGCAGCCCTGGGGGAGAGGGGAGGAACGCCTACGAGCAGTACTTC. This gives the protein CASSPGGEGRNAYEQYF.

The rearrangement uses TRBV25-1 and TRBJ1-6; D remains ambiguous. The germline V gene has CDR1 MGHDK and CDR2 SYGVNS. The CDR3 extends over 16 amino acids. Trimming pared 3 bases from V and 0 bases from J, leaving 9 bases between. The CDR3, as DNA: TGTGCCAGCAGTGAGGCGGCAGTCTCCTATAATTCACCCCTCCACTTT. The encoded protein is CASSEAAVSYNSPLHF.

This clone was detected only a few times. V is TRBV9 and J is TRBJ2-7; TRBD1 is a possible D gene (6 bases). The germline V gene has CDR1 SGDLS and CDR2 YYNGEE. V gave up 5 bases and J gave up 5 bases, with 11 bases separating them. CDR3 length: 12 residues. CDR3 DNA sequence: TGTGCCAGCAGTGGGGACAAGAACGAGCAGTACTTC. This encodes CASSGDKNEQYF. Looking up the rest from reference TRBV9 and TRBJ2-7 gives the full variable domain: DSGVTQTPKHLITATGQRVTLRCSPRSGDLSVYWYQQSLDQGLQFLIQYYNGEERAKGNILERFSAQQFPDLHSELNLSSLELGDSALYFCASSGDKNEQYFGPGTRLTVT.

The table lists this clone with many counts. The chain joins TRBV5-1 to TRBJ1-3, with D unclear. Looked up from germline, CDR1 is SGHRS and CDR2 is YFSETQ. V dropped 5 bases and J dropped 1 base, with 16 bases sitting between them. The CDR3 length is 16 residues. DNA of the CDR3: TGCGCCAGCAGTATCGATCCCGTCGGGTCTGGAAACACCATATATTTT. This sequence encodes CASSIDPVGSGNTIYF.